The sequence of this T cell receptor beta chain was determined in a study of cytomegalovirus exposure and HLA in healthy donors. Whole-study results and caveats: Most TCR sequences were seen very rarely across donors, but some public TCRs occurred in many.

CDR3 length equals 14 residues. With 8 bases clipped from V and 7 bases from J, the junction kept 7 bases outside the gene matches. In germline, CDR1 is SNHLY, CDR2 FYNNEI. The PCR ran on 60 Vbeta and 13 Jbeta primers. Repertoires were generated with immunoSEQ multiplex PCR, while TCRdb's copy carries only in-frame clones and drops some. The sample contains around 200,000 clones, about four fifths of which appear only once. A note on this clone: Antigen unknown.

The sequenced material came from PBMCs. The chain combines TRBV2 with TRBJ1-6, with 8 bases matching TRBD1. The clonotype was recovered from a woman between 45 and 60 years old in good health and CMV-seropositive. This CDR3 is CASSAQGANSPLHF. Here the CDR3 DNA reads TGTGCCAGCTCTGCGCAGGGGGCGAATTCACCCCTCCACTTT.